A selection of T cell receptor beta chains follows, all from one sample in a study of shared clonotypes between healthy human individuals. Here immunoSEQ multiplex PCR was the method, and the copy in TCRdb shows in-frame clones only, minus some. The repertoire holds 2 million to 3 million clones, under 95% seen once, with roughly 0.36% in the top ten. Sample: naive CD4+ T cells from PBMCs. The receptors come from a man between 18 and 29 years old in good health. Some clones in this sample may be carry-over from other donors' samples. The CDR3 runs from the conserved cysteine through the conserved F or W. The D gene is left open where the match is weak. The size field is filled for only some rows; it gives once, few, many or a size class.

v_call: TRBV30; clone_size: NA; d_call: NA; j_call: TRBJ2-5; cdr3_aa: CAWTLRGGGAETQYF; cdr3_nt: TGTGCCTGGACCCTACGGGGAGGGGGCGCAGAGACCCAGTACTTC
v_call: TRBV5-4; clone_size: NA; d_call: TRBD1; j_call: TRBJ1-2; cdr3_aa: CASSADRGQNYGYTF; cdr3_nt: TGTGCCAGCAGCGCCGACAGGGGTCAAAACTATGGCTACACCTTC
v_call: TRBV30; clone_size: NA; d_call: NA; j_call: TRBJ2-5; cdr3_aa: CAWSEVDEETQYF; cdr3_nt: TGTGCCTGGAGTGAGGTGGACGAAGAGACCCAGTACTTC
v_call: TRBV6-5; clone_size: NA; d_call: TRBD1; j_call: TRBJ2-7; cdr3_aa: CASSFGQDREQYF; cdr3_nt: TGTGCCAGCAGTTTCGGACAGGATCGCGAGCAGTACTTC
v_call: TRBV19; clone_size: NA; d_call: TRBD2; j_call: TRBJ2-1; cdr3_aa: CASSAGWLAAYNEQFF; cdr3_nt: TGTGCCAGTAGTGCCGGCTGGCTAGCGGCCTACAATGAGCAGTTCTTC
v_call: TRBV7-9; clone_size: NA; d_call: NA; j_call: TRBJ1-1; cdr3_aa: CASSWATRDTEAFF; cdr3_nt: TGTGCCAGCAGCTGGGCGACCAGGGACACTGAAGCTTTCTTT
v_call: TRBV18; clone_size: NA; d_call: NA; j_call: TRBJ1-3; cdr3_aa: CASSPPGASGNTIYF; cdr3_nt: TGTGCCAGCTCACCACCAGGGGCCTCTGGAAACACCATATATTTT
v_call: TRBV6-6; clone_size: NA; d_call: TRBD1; j_call: TRBJ1-2; cdr3_aa: CASSPTGGYGYTF; cdr3_nt: TGTGCCAGCAGCCCGACAGGGGGCTATGGCTACACCTTC
v_call: TRBV7-9; clone_size: NA; d_call: NA; j_call: TRBJ1-1; cdr3_aa: CASSLKQNTEAFF; cdr3_nt: TGTGCCAGCAGCTTAAAGCAAAACACTGAAGCTTTCTTT
v_call: TRBV11-2; clone_size: once; d_call: TRBD1; j_call: TRBJ1-4; cdr3_aa: CASSSGTGKVLGEKLFF; cdr3_nt: TGTGCCAGCAGCTCCGGGACAGGGAAGGTCTTGGGTGAAAAACTGTTTTTT
v_call: TRBV28; clone_size: few; d_call: NA; j_call: TRBJ1-1; cdr3_aa: CASSLPRTMNTEAFF; cdr3_nt: TGTGCCAGCAGTTTACCCCGCACCATGAACACTGAAGCTTTCTTT
v_call: TRBV27; clone_size: NA; d_call: NA; j_call: TRBJ2-2; cdr3_aa: CASSSSTGELFF; cdr3_nt: TGTGCCAGCAGTTCATCCACCGGGGAGCTGTTTTTT
v_call: TRBV6-1; clone_size: NA; d_call: NA; j_call: TRBJ2-7; cdr3_aa: CASSEASGDLGEQYF; cdr3_nt: TGTGCCAGCAGTGAAGCTTCTGGGGACCTTGGAGAGCAGTACTTC
v_call: TRBV19; clone_size: NA; d_call: TRBD2; j_call: TRBJ2-5; cdr3_aa: CASSTIPMGTSGRETQYF; cdr3_nt: TGTGCCAGTAGTACCATACCGATGGGGACTAGCGGGAGAGAGACCCAGTACTTC
v_call: TRBV30; clone_size: few; d_call: TRBD1; j_call: TRBJ1-5; cdr3_aa: CAWSVGTGKPQHF; cdr3_nt: TGTGCCTGGAGTGTGGGGACAGGAAAACCCCAGCATTTT
v_call: TRBV28; clone_size: once; d_call: NA; j_call: TRBJ1-1; cdr3_aa: CASSLRDGTEAFF; cdr3_nt: TGTGCCAGCAGTTTAAGGGATGGCACTGAAGCTTTCTTT
v_call: TRBV18; clone_size: few; d_call: NA; j_call: TRBJ1-1; cdr3_aa: CASSPIQGTHTEAFF; cdr3_nt: TGTGCCAGCTCACCAATACAGGGTACCCACACTGAAGCTTTCTTT
v_call: TRBV7-6; clone_size: NA; d_call: NA; j_call: TRBJ1-5; cdr3_aa: CASSPTGSGQPQHF; cdr3_nt: TGTGCCAGCAGCCCCACAGGGTCTGGGCAGCCCCAGCATTTT
v_call: TRBV7-6; clone_size: NA; d_call: TRBD1; j_call: TRBJ1-3; cdr3_aa: CASSPGTGPSSGNTIYF; cdr3_nt: TGTGCCAGCAGCCCCGGGACAGGTCCAAGCTCTGGAAACACCATATATTTT
v_call: TRBV5-6; clone_size: NA; d_call: TRBD1; j_call: TRBJ1-5; cdr3_aa: CASSLGITGEYSNQPQHF; cdr3_nt: TGTGCCAGCAGCTTGGGGATTACAGGGGAATATAGCAATCAGCCCCAGCATTTT
v_call: TRBV18; clone_size: NA; d_call: NA; j_call: TRBJ1-2; cdr3_aa: CASAGGNYGYTF; cdr3_nt: TGTGCCAGCGCCGGGGGGAACTATGGCTACACCTTC
v_call: TRBV30; clone_size: NA; d_call: NA; j_call: TRBJ1-5; cdr3_aa: CAWSNRGQPQHF; cdr3_nt: TGTGCCTGGAGTAACCGGGGTCAGCCCCAGCATTTT
v_call: TRBV7-3; clone_size: NA; d_call: NA; j_call: TRBJ1-2; cdr3_aa: CASSRDGLNYGYTF; cdr3_nt: TGTGCCAGCAGCCGGGACGGATTGAACTATGGCTACACCTTC
v_call: TRBV6-1; clone_size: NA; d_call: NA; j_call: TRBJ1-2; cdr3_aa: CASSVEGRLHYGYTF; cdr3_nt: TGTGCCAGCAGTGTAGAAGGTAGACTTCACTATGGCTACACCTTC
v_call: TRBV6-1; clone_size: NA; d_call: NA; j_call: TRBJ2-5; cdr3_aa: CASSDPFRGTQYF; cdr3_nt: TGTGCCAGCAGTGACCCCTTTCGCGGGACCCAGTACTTC
v_call: TRBV9; clone_size: NA; d_call: TRBD2; j_call: TRBJ2-5; cdr3_aa: CASSRPGGETQYF; cdr3_nt: TGTGCCAGCAGCCGACCGGGGGGAGAGACCCAGTACTTC
v_call: TRBV12-2; clone_size: NA; d_call: NA; j_call: TRBJ1-5; cdr3_aa: CASRLIRAGLMIRGTQPQHF; cdr3_nt: TGTGCAAGTCGCTTAATTAGGGCAGGGTTAATGATTCGGGGCACTCAGCCCCAGCATTTT
v_call: TRBV6-5; clone_size: NA; d_call: NA; j_call: TRBJ1-1; cdr3_aa: CASSYSLWNTEAFF; cdr3_nt: TGTGCCAGCAGTTACTCCCTGTGGAACACTGAAGCTTTCTTT
v_call: TRBV7-2; clone_size: NA; d_call: TRBD1; j_call: TRBJ1-4; cdr3_aa: CASSARQGNEKLFF; cdr3_nt: TGTGCCAGCAGCGCCCGACAGGGTAACGAAAAACTGTTTTTT
v_call: TRBV4-2; clone_size: NA; d_call: TRBD1; j_call: TRBJ1-3; cdr3_aa: CASSQGTGLRGNTIYF; cdr3_nt: TGTGCCAGCAGCCAAGGGACAGGGCTTAGGGGAAACACCATATATTTT
v_call: TRBV15; clone_size: NA; d_call: TRBD1; j_call: TRBJ1-1; cdr3_aa: CATRQGNTEAFF; cdr3_nt: TGTGCCACCCGACAGGGGAACACTGAAGCTTTCTTT
v_call: TRBV29-1; clone_size: NA; d_call: NA; j_call: TRBJ2-6; cdr3_aa: CSVEDSSFSGANVLTF; cdr3_nt: TGCAGCGTTGAAGACTCGTCGTTCTCTGGGGCCAACGTCCTGACTTTC
v_call: TRBV4-3; clone_size: few; d_call: NA; j_call: TRBJ1-4; cdr3_aa: CASSQVGSNEKLFF; cdr3_nt: TGCGCCAGCAGCCAAGTAGGTTCTAATGAAAAACTGTTTTTT
v_call: TRBV11-3; clone_size: NA; d_call: TRBD1; j_call: TRBJ1-4; cdr3_aa: CARARGPSNEKLFF; cdr3_nt: TGTGCCAGGGCAAGGGGGCCGTCTAATGAAAAACTGTTTTTT
v_call: TRBV28; clone_size: NA; d_call: NA; j_call: TRBJ1-4; cdr3_aa: CASLIRAGGREKLFF; cdr3_nt: TGTGCCAGCTTAATAAGGGCAGGAGGCCGGGAAAAACTGTTTTTT
v_call: TRBV5-1; clone_size: NA; d_call: NA; j_call: TRBJ1-2; cdr3_aa: CASSLGGKGSLDGYTF; cdr3_nt: TGCGCCAGCAGCTTGGGGGGTAAAGGCAGTCTTGATGGCTACACCTTC
v_call: TRBV9; clone_size: once; d_call: TRBD1; j_call: TRBJ2-7; cdr3_aa: CASSQQGQTEQYF; cdr3_nt: TGTGCCAGCAGCCAACAGGGACAGACGGAGCAGTACTTC
v_call: TRBV11-2; clone_size: NA; d_call: TRBD2; j_call: TRBJ2-1; cdr3_aa: CASSLPSGSGNEQFF; cdr3_nt: TGTGCCAGCAGCTTACCCAGCGGGAGTGGCAATGAGCAGTTCTTC
v_call: TRBV4-3; clone_size: NA; d_call: NA; j_call: TRBJ2-2; cdr3_aa: CASSQESITGELFF; cdr3_nt: TGCGCCAGCAGCCAAGAATCTATAACCGGGGAGCTGTTTTTT
v_call: TRBV6-6; clone_size: NA; d_call: TRBD2; j_call: TRBJ2-5; cdr3_aa: CASNIELAGKTQYF; cdr3_nt: TGTGCCAGCAATATCGAACTAGCGGGGAAAACCCAGTACTTC
v_call: TRBV7-3; clone_size: NA; d_call: NA; j_call: TRBJ2-2; cdr3_aa: CASSITGDTGELFF; cdr3_nt: TGTGCCAGCAGCATCACAGGAGACACCGGGGAGCTGTTTTTT
v_call: TRBV5-5; clone_size: NA; d_call: NA; j_call: TRBJ1-2; cdr3_aa: CASSPDAVNYGYTF; cdr3_nt: TGTGCCAGCAGCCCCGACGCAGTTAACTATGGCTACACCTTC
v_call: TRBV30; clone_size: NA; d_call: NA; j_call: TRBJ1-6; cdr3_aa: CAWSVQGGSGSPLHF; cdr3_nt: TGTGCCTGGAGTGTACAAGGAGGGAGTGGTTCACCCCTCCACTTT
v_call: TRBV25-1; clone_size: NA; d_call: NA; j_call: TRBJ1-6; cdr3_aa: CASSVAGINSPLHF; cdr3_nt: TGTGCCAGCAGTGTGGCGGGCATCAATTCACCCCTCCACTTT
v_call: TRBV27; clone_size: NA; d_call: TRBD1; j_call: TRBJ2-3; cdr3_aa: CASSLRFRDRDTDTQYF; cdr3_nt: TGTGCCAGCAGTCTCAGATTCCGGGACAGGGACACAGATACGCAGTATTTT
v_call: TRBV15; clone_size: once; d_call: NA; j_call: TRBJ1-1; cdr3_aa: CATSRDRSVNTEAFF; cdr3_nt: TGTGCCACCAGCAGAGATAGGTCGGTCAACACTGAAGCTTTCTTT
v_call: TRBV19; clone_size: NA; d_call: NA; j_call: TRBJ1-1; cdr3_aa: CASRFYRKNTEAFF; cdr3_nt: TGTGCCAGTAGATTTTACAGAAAGAACACTGAAGCTTTCTTT
v_call: TRBV5-1; clone_size: NA; d_call: TRBD1; j_call: TRBJ1-2; cdr3_aa: CASSRPGQGNYGYTF; cdr3_nt: TGCGCCAGCAGCCGACCGGGACAGGGGAACTATGGCTACACCTTC
v_call: TRBV28; clone_size: once; d_call: NA; j_call: TRBJ1-3; cdr3_aa: CAAGTLNSGNTIYF; cdr3_nt: TGTGCCGCCGGGACACTCAACTCTGGAAACACCATATATTTT